This T cell receptor (beta chain) was retrieved from a study of blood T cell repertoires in COVID-19. Study information: Acute and convalescent COVID-19 samples came from the United States, Italy and Spain. In each case, the material was cDNA or gDNA derived from T cells, B-cell-depleted T cells, or PBMCs.

Looked up from germline, CDR1 is MGHDK and CDR2 is SYGVNS. The ends were cut back, 4 bases at V and 0 bases at J, with 8 bases in the middle. This CDR3 has 14 residues. In the source study's methods: Reference gene primer amplification gave estimated nucleated cell counts. The table came from immunoSEQ multiplex PCR; TCRdb's copy has only in-frame clones and leaves some out. The V and J calls and clone size were taken over from that table, and D and trimming were inferred from the DNA. The data hold around 200,000 clones, with about 86% observed a single time. V is TRBV25-1 and J is TRBJ2-3; D ambiguous. The specimen was peripheral blood. The origin of this receptor is a man under 40 with active or convalescent COVID-19. CDR3 sequence reads: CASSGGLSTDTQYF. The CDR3 DNA reads TGTGCCAGCAGTGGAGGCCTGAGCACAGATACGCAGTATTTT.